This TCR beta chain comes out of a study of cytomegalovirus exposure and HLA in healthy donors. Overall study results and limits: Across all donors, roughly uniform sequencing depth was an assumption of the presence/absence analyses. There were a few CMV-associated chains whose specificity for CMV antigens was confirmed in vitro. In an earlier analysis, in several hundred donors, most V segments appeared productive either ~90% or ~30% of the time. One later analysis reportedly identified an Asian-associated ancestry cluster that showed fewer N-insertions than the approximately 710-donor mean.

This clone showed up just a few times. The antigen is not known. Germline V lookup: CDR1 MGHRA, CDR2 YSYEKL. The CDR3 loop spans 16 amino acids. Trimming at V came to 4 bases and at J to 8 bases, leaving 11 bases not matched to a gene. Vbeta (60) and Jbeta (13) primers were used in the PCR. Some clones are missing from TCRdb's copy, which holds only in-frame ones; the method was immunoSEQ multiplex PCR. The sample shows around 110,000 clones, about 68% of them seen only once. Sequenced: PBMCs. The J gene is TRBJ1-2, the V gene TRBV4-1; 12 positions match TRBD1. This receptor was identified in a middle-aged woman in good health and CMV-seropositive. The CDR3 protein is CASSPTRDRGRFGYTF. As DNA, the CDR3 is TGCGCCAGCAGCCCGACCCGGGACAGGGGGCGCTTCGGCTACACCTTC.